Listed below are T cell receptor delta chains from one sample, sequenced in a study of γδ T cells in repeated Plasmodium falciparum infection. TCRdb reprocessed the multiplex PCR reads using CATT. The repertoire holds 90,000 to 95,000 delta-chain clones, over 0.75% seen once, with roughly 9.9% in the top ten. Sequencing input: gamma-delta T cells from blood. These receptors were obtained from a pool of human donors (malaria-infected and uninfected, not separated). CDR3s include the opening cysteine and the closing phenylalanine or tryptophan. Fields, in order: J gene, clone size, D gene, V gene, CDR3 DNA, CDR3 protein. D genes are given only for firm matches. A clone size is listed for some rows: how often the clone was seen (once, few, many), or a class if it is expanded.

j_gene: TRDJ1
abundance: medium-sized
d_gene: TRDD3
v_gene: TRDV2
CDR3nt: TGTGCCTGTGACACCGTTGTACCTGGGGGATCCATCACCGATAAACTCATCTTT
CDR3aa: CACDTVVPGGSITDKLIF

j_gene: TRDJ1
abundance: many
d_gene: NA
v_gene: TRDV2
CDR3nt: TGTGCCTGTGGGGGTTGGGGCGAACACACCGATAAACTCATCTTT
CDR3aa: CACGGWGEHTDKLIF

j_gene: TRDJ1
abundance: many
d_gene: TRDD3
v_gene: TRDV2
CDR3nt: TGTGCCTGTGACACCCTTGGGGGAGGCGGACCAACTCCTCTCGATAAACTCATCTTT
CDR3aa: CACDTLGGGGPTPLDKLIF

j_gene: TRDJ1
abundance: many
d_gene: NA
v_gene: TRDV1
CDR3nt: TGTGCTCTTGGGGACGCAATATACTCCCTAGAAAAGCTTATGGGCCGACCAACCGATAAACTCATCTTT
CDR3aa: CALGDAIYSLEKLMGRPTDKLIF

j_gene: TRDJ1
abundance: many
d_gene: TRDD3
v_gene: TRDV1
CDR3nt: TGTGCTCTTGGGGGTGCTCCCTACCCTGTACTGGGGGATACGCTCCCCTTCAAACTCATCTTT
CDR3aa: CALGGAPYPVLGDTLPFKLIF

j_gene: TRDJ1
abundance: many
d_gene: TRDD3
v_gene: TRDV1
CDR3nt: TGTGCTCTTGGGGAACTGGTTCTTTCTCGGCACTGGGGGATAATACCGATCATCTTT
CDR3aa: CALGELVLSRHWGIIPIIF

j_gene: TRDJ1
abundance: medium-sized
d_gene: NA
v_gene: TRDV2
CDR3nt: TGTGCCTGTGACCCCTCCTTCCGGCTGGCCACCGATAAACTCATCTTT
CDR3aa: CACDPSFRLATDKLIF

j_gene: TRDJ3
abundance: many
d_gene: NA
v_gene: TRDV2
CDR3nt: TGTGCCTGTGACACCCTTACCGAGACATCGACCTGGGACACCCGACAGATGTTTTTC
CDR3aa: CACDTLTETSTWDTRQMFF

j_gene: TRDJ1
abundance: many
d_gene: NA
v_gene: TRDV1
CDR3nt: TGTGCTCTTGGGGACCAGGCCTTCCTACAGGTGGGATACGGGGGACTCATCTTT
CDR3aa: CALGDQAFLQVGYGGLIF

j_gene: TRDJ1
abundance: many
d_gene: TRDD3
v_gene: TRDV1
CDR3nt: TGTGCTCTTGGGGATTTCCCGCAGAAGAGGGTTCTGGGGGATACGCGGGCCGATAAACTCATCTTT
CDR3aa: CALGDFPQKRVLGDTRADKLIF

j_gene: TRDJ1
abundance: many
d_gene: NA
v_gene: TRDV1
CDR3nt: TGTGCTCTTGGGGAACCATCTGGGGAAGATAAACTCATCTTT
CDR3aa: CALGEPSGEDKLIF

j_gene: TRDJ1
abundance: many
d_gene: NA
v_gene: TRDV1
CDR3nt: TGTGCTCTTGGGGACGTGCTTCCTACAGCACTGGGGGACGATAAACTCATCTTT
CDR3aa: CALGDVLPTALGDDKLIF

j_gene: TRDJ1
abundance: medium-sized
d_gene: TRDD3
v_gene: TRDV2
CDR3nt: TGTGCCTGTGACTCGGTGGGGGAATTATACACCGATAAACTCATCTTT
CDR3aa: CACDSVGELYTDKLIF

j_gene: TRDJ1
abundance: many
d_gene: NA
v_gene: TRDV2
CDR3nt: TGTGCCTGTGATCCTCTTGTGGGCGATAAACTCATCTTT
CDR3aa: CACDPLVGDKLIF

j_gene: TRDJ1
abundance: many
d_gene: TRDD3
v_gene: TRDV2
CDR3nt: TGTGCCTGTGACCCTACTGGGGGATACGGATACACCGATAAACTCATCTTT
CDR3aa: CACDPTGGYGYTDKLIF

j_gene: TRDJ1
abundance: many
d_gene: NA
v_gene: TRDV1
CDR3nt: TGTGCTCTTGGGGACCGAACCTTATCCGATAAACTCATCTTT
CDR3aa: CALGDRTLSDKLIF

j_gene: TRDJ1
abundance: many
d_gene: NA
v_gene: TRDV1
CDR3nt: TGTGCTCTTGGGGAACTAGGGCCCCCTACAGTTTTCGGGTCCGATAAACTCATCTTT
CDR3aa: CALGELGPPTVFGSDKLIF

j_gene: TRDJ1
abundance: many
d_gene: NA
v_gene: TRDV1
CDR3nt: TGTGCTCTTGGGGAATTTACGCGTCTTCCTACTTATTGGGGGATAACAGGCGATAAACTCATCTTT
CDR3aa: CALGEFTRLPTYWGITGDKLIF

j_gene: TRDJ1
abundance: medium-sized
d_gene: TRDD3
v_gene: TRDV2
CDR3nt: TGTGCCTGTGACACGCTGGGGGCTCAGTACACCGATAAACTCATCTTT
CDR3aa: CACDTLGAQYTDKLIF

j_gene: TRDJ1
abundance: few
d_gene: NA
v_gene: TRDV1
CDR3nt: TGTGCTCTTGGGGAACGTTTCGGCACGGGGCGGCGGGCGGTCACCGATAAACTCATCTTT
CDR3aa: CALGERFGTGRRAVTDKLIF

j_gene: TRDJ1
abundance: medium-sized
d_gene: TRDD3
v_gene: TRDV2
CDR3nt: TGTGCCTGTGACGGAATCGAAACACTGGGGGACTACACCGATAAACTCATCTTT
CDR3aa: CACDGIETLGDYTDKLIF

j_gene: TRDJ1
abundance: many
d_gene: TRDD3
v_gene: TRDV1
CDR3nt: TGTGCTCTTGGGGACGGGCGGCATCCTCGGGGGATACGAAACCGTAAACTCATCTTT
CDR3aa: CALGDGRHPRGIRNRKLIF

j_gene: TRDJ2
abundance: many
d_gene: NA
v_gene: TRDV1
CDR3nt: TGTGCTCTTGGGGAACGGGAATGGGGGGGCCCCTCTTTGACAGCACAACTCTTCTTT
CDR3aa: CALGEREWGGPSLTAQLFF

j_gene: TRDJ1
abundance: many
d_gene: TRDD3
v_gene: TRDV1
CDR3nt: TGTGCTCTTGAGAGGCTGCTGGGGGATACTGGCGATAAACTCATCTTT
CDR3aa: CALERLLGDTGDKLIF

j_gene: TRDJ1
abundance: medium-sized
d_gene: TRDD3
v_gene: TRDV1
CDR3nt: TGTGCTCTTGGGGAACTCTCACTGGGGGATAATAAACTCATCTTT
CDR3aa: CALGELSLGDNKLIF

j_gene: TRDJ1
abundance: many
d_gene: TRDD3
v_gene: TRDV1
CDR3nt: TGTGCTCTTGGGGAACTCACTACCTTCCTACGGGTAACTGGGGGATACGCTAAACTCATCTTT
CDR3aa: CALGELTTFLRVTGGYAKLIF

j_gene: TRDJ1
abundance: medium-sized
d_gene: TRDD3
v_gene: TRDV2
CDR3nt: TGTGCCTGTGACCCACTGGGGGGGCCTCACTCCACCGATAAACTCATCTTT
CDR3aa: CACDPLGGPHSTDKLIF

j_gene: TRDJ1
abundance: NA
d_gene: NA
v_gene: TRDV2
CDR3nt: TGTGCCTGTGACGCTATTTCGTATACCGATAAGCTCATCTTT
CDR3aa: CACDAISYTDKLIF

j_gene: TRDJ1
abundance: medium-sized
d_gene: NA
v_gene: TRDV1
CDR3nt: TGTGCTCTTGGGGAACTACCCGAACCGGGGTCCGGGTACACCGATAAACTCATCTTT
CDR3aa: CALGELPEPGSGYTDKLIF

j_gene: TRDJ1
abundance: many
d_gene: TRDD3
v_gene: TRDV1
CDR3nt: TGTGCTCTTGCCCAAGGGGACCTCCGTGACACTGGGGGGCCCCTGAACGATAAACTCATCTTT
CDR3aa: CALAQGDLRDTGGPLNDKLIF

j_gene: TRDJ1
abundance: many
d_gene: TRDD3
v_gene: TRDV2
CDR3nt: TGTGCCTGTGACATTCTACTGGGGGATACGCCCTACACCGATAAACTCATCTTT
CDR3aa: CACDILLGDTPYTDKLIF

j_gene: TRDJ1
abundance: few
d_gene: TRDD2
v_gene: TRDV1
CDR3nt: TGTGCTCTTAGGGGGGCCTTCCTACGCAGGGTATTCAAAGCCGATAAACTCATCTTT
CDR3aa: CALRGAFLRRVFKADKLIF

j_gene: TRDJ1
abundance: many
d_gene: TRDD3
v_gene: TRDV2
CDR3nt: TGTGCCTGTGAGAACCTACTGGGGGATACGAAGGAACTCATCTTT
CDR3aa: CACENLLGDTKELIF

j_gene: TRDJ1
abundance: many
d_gene: TRDD3
v_gene: TRDV1
CDR3nt: TGTGCTCTTGGGGAAGTGGCGCCCCTCACTCTACTGGGGGAGAAACTCATCTTT
CDR3aa: CALGEVAPLTLLGEKLIF

j_gene: TRDJ1
abundance: medium-sized
d_gene: TRDD3
v_gene: TRDV1
CDR3nt: TGTGCTCTTGGGGAACTTCCGGTGGGGGACGACTACACCGATAAACTCATCTTT
CDR3aa: CALGELPVGDDYTDKLIF

j_gene: TRDJ1
abundance: NA
d_gene: NA
v_gene: TRDV1
CDR3nt: TGTGCTCTCGTGCACCTAGGTCCTTCTCCCGGCCACACCGATAAGCTCATCTTT
CDR3aa: CALVHLGPSPGHTDKLIF

j_gene: TRDJ1
abundance: many
d_gene: TRDD3
v_gene: TRDV2
CDR3nt: TGTGCCTGTGACACCGAGCCGAAGTACCCCGGGGGATTACACACCGATAAACTCATCTTT
CDR3aa: CACDTEPKYPGGLHTDKLIF

j_gene: TRDJ2
abundance: many
d_gene: TRDD3
v_gene: TRDV1
CDR3nt: TGTGCTCTTGGGGGCCTTCCCCTGGGGGGGATACCCATATTGACAGCACAACTCTTCTTT
CDR3aa: CALGGLPLGGIPILTAQLFF

j_gene: TRDJ1
abundance: medium-sized
d_gene: NA
v_gene: TRDV2
CDR3nt: TGTGCCTGTGACCCGTACGGACGATACGATAAACTCATCTTT
CDR3aa: CACDPYGRYDKLIF

j_gene: TRDJ1
abundance: many
d_gene: TRDD3
v_gene: TRDV2
CDR3nt: TGTGCCTGTGACACCGGGGTTATTACCTTCCCCTTACCCTTGAGGGGGATACGAACTACCGATAAACTCATCTTT
CDR3aa: CACDTGVITFPLPLRGIRTTDKLIF

j_gene: TRDJ3
abundance: medium-sized
d_gene: TRDD3
v_gene: TRDV2
CDR3nt: TGTGCCTGTGACACTCTCGTACTGGGGGATGAAAATCCCCACGCGTCCTGGGACACCCGACAGATGTTTTTC
CDR3aa: CACDTLVLGDENPHASWDTRQMFF

j_gene: TRDJ1
abundance: medium-sized
d_gene: TRDD3
v_gene: TRDV2
CDR3nt: TGTGCCTGTGATCCAATTACTGGGGGATACGGGAGGACCGATAAACTCATCTTT
CDR3aa: CACDPITGGYGRTDKLIF

j_gene: TRDJ1
abundance: many
d_gene: NA
v_gene: TRDV1
CDR3nt: TGTGCTCTTGGGGAACCTTCCTTTGGGGGGTCCTTACCGTACACCGATAAACTCATCTTT
CDR3aa: CALGEPSFGGSLPYTDKLIF

j_gene: TRDJ1
abundance: medium-sized
d_gene: NA
v_gene: TRDV1
CDR3nt: TGTGCTCTTGGATCTTCCTTCCCCGGTCATCCCGCCCACACCGATAAACTCATCTTT
CDR3aa: CALGSSFPGHPAHTDKLIF

j_gene: TRDJ1
abundance: many
d_gene: TRDD3
v_gene: TRDV1
CDR3nt: TGTGCTCTTGGGGAACTCCACAGCCCGCACTGGGGGCCATCGGGTAAACTCATCTTT
CDR3aa: CALGELHSPHWGPSGKLIF

j_gene: TRDJ2
abundance: few
d_gene: TRDD3
v_gene: TRDV1
CDR3nt: TGTGCTCTCGGGGAAGATCCTACGCTCGTACTGGGGGATATTTCACGTGGGGCTTTGACTGCACAACTCTTCTTT
CDR3aa: CALGEDPTLVLGDISRGALTAQLFF

j_gene: TRDJ1
abundance: many
d_gene: TRDD3
v_gene: TRDV2
CDR3nt: TGTGCCTGTGCAACCCTTGTACTGGGGGATCCTACTACCAAAAACACCGATAAACTCATCTTT
CDR3aa: CACATLVLGDPTTKNTDKLIF

j_gene: TRDJ2
abundance: medium-sized
d_gene: NA
v_gene: TRDV2
CDR3nt: TGTGCCTGTGACACCTGGGGGACAGCACAACTCTTCTTT
CDR3aa: CACDTWGTAQLFF

j_gene: TRDJ1
abundance: many
d_gene: TRDD3
v_gene: TRDV1
CDR3nt: TGTGCTCTTGGGGAATGTACCCCCCGCTACTGGGGGATAGACGGAATCACCGATAAACTCATCTTT
CDR3aa: CALGECTPRYWGIDGITDKLIF

j_gene: TRDJ1
abundance: many
d_gene: NA
v_gene: TRDV1
CDR3nt: TGTGCTCTTGGGGAAGCTGTTAGAGGCCTCCGGGGTAAACTCATCTTT
CDR3aa: CALGEAVRGLRGKLIF

j_gene: TRDJ1
abundance: many
d_gene: TRDD3
v_gene: TRDV2
CDR3nt: TGTGCCTGTGACCCGGGGGATAGTAGCGCCGATAAACTCATCTTT
CDR3aa: CACDPGDSSADKLIF

j_gene: TRDJ1
abundance: NA
d_gene: TRDD3
v_gene: TRDV1
CDR3nt: TGTGCTCTTGGGGAACCAGCCTCAGTAGTCTGGGGGATATGGGACACCGATAAACTCATCTTT
CDR3aa: CALGEPASVVWGIWDTDKLIF

j_gene: TRDJ1
abundance: many
d_gene: TRDD3
v_gene: TRDV1
CDR3nt: TGTGCTCTTGGGGAAGGATCTAGATTTCCCTATTTACTGGGGGCCATTGATAAACTCATCTTT
CDR3aa: CALGEGSRFPYLLGAIDKLIF